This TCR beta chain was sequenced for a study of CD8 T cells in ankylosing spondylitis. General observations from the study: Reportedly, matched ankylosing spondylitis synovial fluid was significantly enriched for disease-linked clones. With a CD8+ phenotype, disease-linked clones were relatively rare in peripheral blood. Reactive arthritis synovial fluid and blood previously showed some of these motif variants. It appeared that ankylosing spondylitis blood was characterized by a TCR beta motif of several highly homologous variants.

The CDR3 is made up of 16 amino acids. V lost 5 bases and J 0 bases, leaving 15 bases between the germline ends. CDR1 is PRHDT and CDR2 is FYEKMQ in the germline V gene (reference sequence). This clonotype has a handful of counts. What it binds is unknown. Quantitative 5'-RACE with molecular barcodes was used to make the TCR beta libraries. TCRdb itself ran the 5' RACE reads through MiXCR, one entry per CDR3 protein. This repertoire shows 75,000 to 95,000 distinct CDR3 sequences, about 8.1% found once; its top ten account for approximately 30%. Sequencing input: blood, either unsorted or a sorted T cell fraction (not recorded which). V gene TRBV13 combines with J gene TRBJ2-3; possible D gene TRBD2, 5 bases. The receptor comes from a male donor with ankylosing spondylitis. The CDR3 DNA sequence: TGTGCCAGCAGCAATGGCAGGACGGGGAGCACAGATACGCAGTATTTT. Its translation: CASSNGRTGSTDTQYF.